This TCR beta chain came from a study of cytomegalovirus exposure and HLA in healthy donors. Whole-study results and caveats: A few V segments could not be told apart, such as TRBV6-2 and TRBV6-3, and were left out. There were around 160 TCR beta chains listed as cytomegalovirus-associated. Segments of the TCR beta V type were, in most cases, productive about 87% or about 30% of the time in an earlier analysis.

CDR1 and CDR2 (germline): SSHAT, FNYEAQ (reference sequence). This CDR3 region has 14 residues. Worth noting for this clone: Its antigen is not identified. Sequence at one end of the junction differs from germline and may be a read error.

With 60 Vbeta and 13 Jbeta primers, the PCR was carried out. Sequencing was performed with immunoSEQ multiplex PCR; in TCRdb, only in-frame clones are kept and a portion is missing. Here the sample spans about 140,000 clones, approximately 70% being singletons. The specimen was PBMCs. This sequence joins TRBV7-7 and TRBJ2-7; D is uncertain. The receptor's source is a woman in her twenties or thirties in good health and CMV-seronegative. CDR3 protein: CASSLFLERYVLYF. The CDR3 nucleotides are TGTGCTAGCAGCTTATTTCTCGAGCGATATGTTCTGTACTTC. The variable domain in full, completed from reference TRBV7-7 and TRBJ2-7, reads GAGVSQSPRYKVTKRGQDVTLRCDPISSHATLYWYQQALGQGPEFLTYFNYEAQPDKSGLPSDRFSAERPEGSISTLTIQRTEQRDSAMYRCASSLFLERYVLYFGPGTRLTVT.